One sample yielded the 28 T cell receptor beta chains listed below, sequenced in a study of CD8 T cells in ankylosing spondylitis. Their antigen targets remain unknown. TCRdb reprocessed the 5' RACE reads with MiXCR, giving one entry per CDR3 protein. This sample has roughly 670,000 distinct CDR3 sequences, with around 20% found just once. Findings of the study overall: Among TCR beta sequences, a motif of several highly homologous variants appeared characteristic of ankylosing spondylitis blood.

The sample consisted of blood, either unsorted or a sorted T cell fraction (not recorded which). These receptors all stem from a male donor with ankylosing spondylitis.

This clonotype has a handful of counts. The gene calls are TRBV9 and TRBJ2-2; D might be TRBD2 (7 bases). The CDR3 sequence is 14 residues long. Germline V gives CDR1 SGDLS, CDR2 YYNGEE. V was clipped by 6 bases and J by 0 bases, with 9 bases between them. The CDR3 bases are TGTGCCAGCAAGCGGGACACGAACACCGGGGAGCTGTTTTTT. Translation: CASKRDTNTGELFF.

The chain recombines TRBV18 with TRBJ2-7, with 7 bases lining up with TRBD1. Per germline, CDR1 KGHSH and CDR2 LQKENI. CDR3 length: 14 amino acids. The J segment lost 2 bases and the V segment lost 4 bases, leaving 5 bases of the junction unmatched. For the CDR3, the DNA is TGTGCCAGCTCACGTCAGGGGGTAACCTACGAGCAGTACTTC. This sequence encodes CASSRQGVTYEQYF.

This clonotype was detected ten times or more. The chain combines TRBV4-2 with TRBJ2-1, with 7 bases fitting TRBD2. Per the germline V gene, CDR1 is LGHNA and CDR2 is YNFKEQ. CDR3 size: 16 residues. The V segment lost 5 bases and the J segment 0 bases; nucleotides outside the gene matches: 7. In DNA form, the CDR3 reads TGTGCCAGCAGCTTGGCTAGCGGAAACTCCTACAATGAGCAGTTCTTC. Residues: CASSLASGNSYNEQFF.

Only a few counts were recorded for this clonotype. The chain is built from TRBV4-1 and TRBJ2-7; maybe TRBD1 (6 bases). This CDR3 is 15 amino acids long. V was clipped by 0 bases and J by 0 bases, with 9 bases between them. Looked up from germline, CDR1 is MGHRA and CDR2 is YSYEKL. This CDR3 is CASSQDQGGSYEQYF. The DNA of the CDR3 is TGCGCCAGCAGCCAAGATCAAGGGGGCTCCTACGAGCAGTACTTC.

This rearrangement joins TRBV4-3 to TRBJ2-3; either TRBD1 or TRBD2 may fit D (5 bases each). The V gene lost 0 bases and the J gene lost 2 bases, with 15 bases spanning the gap. The CDR3 runs to 17 residues. Germline CDR1 and CDR2: LGHNA and YSLEER. The CDR3 is CASSQDSGAGYTDTQYF. The CDR3 bases are TGCGCCAGCAGCCAAGATTCCGGGGCCGGGTACACAGATACGCAGTATTTT.

This chain links TRBV4-1 with TRBJ2-2; unclear D gene. The germline gives CDR1 MGHRA, CDR2 YSYEKL. CDR3 length: 14 amino acids. Deletions cut 1 base from V and 8 bases from J, with 11 bases between. Here the CDR3 DNA reads TGCGCCAGCAGCCAAGGTCCTAGTAGGGGGGAGCTGTTTTTT. Its translation: CASSQGPSRGELFF.

The chain links TRBV27 to TRBJ2-7, with D maybe TRBD2 (6 bases). The germline V gene has CDR1 MNHEY and CDR2 SMNVEV (reference sequence). Trimming took off 5 bases at V and 2 bases at J, with 16 bases between the two ends. CDR3 length equals 15 residues. The CDR3 nucleotides read TGTGCCAGCAGTCCCGAACCAGGAGGGCCCTACGAGCAGTACTTC. The encoded protein is CASSPEPGGPYEQYF.

The chain carries TRBV27 and TRBJ2-5; TRBD2 matches 8 bases. CDR1 and CDR2 (germline): MNHEY, SMNVEV (reference sequence). The CDR3 sequence is 17 residues long. The J segment lost 4 bases and the V segment lost 4 bases, leaving 14 bases of the junction unmatched. The CDR3 here is CASSSSRLGRDGETQYF. The CDR3 coding sequence is TGTGCCAGCAGTTCTTCCCGACTCGGGAGGGACGGAGAGACCCAGTACTTC.

This clonotype has a count of ten or more. This sequence joins TRBV7-9 and TRBJ1-6; 9 nucleotides agree with TRBD1. Germline trimming cut 3 bases from V and 8 bases from J; bases unmatched to any gene: 2. This CDR3 spans 14 amino acids. From germline, CDR1 is SEHNR and CDR2 FQNEAQ (reference sequence). As DNA, the CDR3 is TGTGCCAGCAGCTTGGGGACAGGGTATTCACCCCTCCACTTT. Protein sequence: CASSLGTGYSPLHF.

This chain uses TRBV5-1 with TRBJ2-1, with TRBD2 matching over 10 bases. Germline V gene sequence: CDR1 SGHRS, CDR2 YFSETQ. Losses at the gene ends were 0 bases for V and 4 bases for J; bases not matched to a gene: 13. CDR3 size: 19 residues. CDR3 residues: CASSLAPRGLAGAYNEQFF. Here the CDR3 DNA reads TGCGCCAGCAGCTTGGCCCCCAGGGGCCTAGCGGGGGCATACAATGAGCAGTTCTTC.

A few counts support this clonotype. The J gene is TRBJ2-7, the V gene TRBV19; 9 nucleotides align to TRBD1. The CDR3 is 14 residues long. The germline gives CDR1 LNHDA, CDR2 SQIVND (reference sequence). Trimming cost V 5 bases and J 8 bases; bases outside gene matches: 10. The CDR3 DNA sequence: TGTGCCAGTAGTCAGGGACAGGGCAATTGGAAGCAGTACTTC. This gives the protein CASSQGQGNWKQYF. Drawing the rest from reference TRBV19 and TRBJ2-7, the complete variable domain is DGGITQSPKYLFRKEGQNVTLSCEQNLNHDAMYWYRQDPGQGLRLIYYSQIVNDFQKGDIAEGYSVSREKKESFPLTVTSAQKNPTAFYLCASSQGQGNWKQYFGPGTRLTVT.

The chain combines TRBV4-3 with TRBJ2-1, with 7 positions matching TRBD2. The CDR3 has 15 amino acids. The germline gives CDR1 LGHNA, CDR2 YSLEER. J gave up 2 bases and V 4 bases, and 5 bases lay outside the gene matches. The CDR3 sequence: CASSLTSDTYNEQFF. CDR3 DNA sequence: TGCGCCAGCAGCCTAACTAGCGACACCTACAATGAGCAGTTCTTC.

V usage is TRBV20-1 and J usage is TRBJ1-2, with D tentatively TRBD1 (5 bases). The CDR3 has 13 residues. CDR1 is DFQATT, CDR2 SNEGSKA, per germline (reference sequence). V gave up 4 bases and J gave up 2 bases, with 11 bases separating them. DNA for the CDR3: TGCAGTGCTACCCGGGACCTCAACTATGGCTACACCTTC. Protein product: CSATRDLNYGYTF.

In its sample, this clonotype was seen a few times. V and J are TRBV4-2 and TRBJ1-1; D is possibly TRBD1 (5 bases). Per the germline V gene, CDR1 is LGHNA and CDR2 is YNFKEQ. V was trimmed by 3 bases and J by 1 base, leaving 15 bases between them. This CDR3 contains 16 residues. The CDR3 region has the DNA TGTGCCAGCAGCCAGGGGTCGGGGCAATCGAACACTGAAGCTTTCTTT. Translating it yields CASSQGSGQSNTEAFF.

The chain carries TRBV5-1 and TRBJ1-1; a possible D gene is TRBD1 (5 bases). From germline, CDR1 is SGHRS and CDR2 YFSETQ. Trimming cost V 0 bases and J 1 base, with 13 bases left between them. The CDR3 covers 16 residues. CDR3 loop: CASSLGWGGKNTEAFF. The CDR3 nucleotides read TGCGCCAGCAGCTTGGGGTGGGGGGGGAAGAACACTGAAGCTTTCTTT. Complete variable domain (other parts from reference TRBV5-1 and TRBJ1-1): KAGVTQTPRYLIKTRGQQVTLSCSPISGHRSVSWYQQTPGQGLQFLFEYFSETQRNKGNFPGRFSGRQFSNSRSEMNVSTLELGDSALYLCASSLGWGGKNTEAFFGQGTRLTVV.

This rearrangement joins TRBV20-1 to TRBJ1-1; TRBD1 might be the D (5 bases). V shed 1 base and J shed 5 bases, with 11 bases lying between them. CDR3 length: 13 amino acids. CDR1 DFQATT and CDR2 SNEGSKA come from the germline V gene (reference sequence). CDR3 DNA sequence: TGCAGTGCTAGAGTCCCGGGACTGACTGAAGCTTTCTTT. Encoded protein: CSARVPGLTEAFF.

The chain carries TRBV30 and TRBJ2-5; 10 bases align to TRBD2. The CDR3 totals 15 residues. Germline CDR1 and CDR2: GTSNPN and SVGIG (reference sequence). V shed 3 bases, J shed 2 bases, and the junction held 6 bases outside the gene matches. The CDR3 nucleotides are TGTGCCTGGAGCCAGACTAGCGGGCCTCAAGAGACCCAGTACTTC. Protein product: CAWSQTSGPQETQYF.

The chain combines TRBV10-3 with TRBJ1-2; D not resolved. The V end was cut by 2 bases, the J end by 2 bases, with 9 bases between. CDR3 length equals 14 residues. From germline, CDR1 is ENHRY and CDR2 SYGVKD. The CDR3 sequence is CAISERAANYGYTF. The CDR3 bases are TGTGCCATCAGTGAGCGGGCAGCCAACTATGGCTACACCTTC.

This chain links TRBV4-1 with TRBJ1-4; the D gene is possibly TRBD1 (5 bases). Per the germline V gene, CDR1 is MGHRA and CDR2 is YSYEKL. The V end was cut by 0 bases, the J end by 4 bases, with 12 bases between. This CDR3 region has 16 residues. The DNA of the CDR3 is TGCGCCAGCAGCCAAGACCAGGGACTTAATAATGAAAAACTGTTTTTT. Translating gives CASSQDQGLNNEKLFF.

The chain has TRBV12-3 or TRBV12-4 and TRBJ2-7; TRBD2 agrees at 11 bases. This CDR3 is built from 15 residues. Trimming took 3 bases from V and 4 from J; bases not matched to a gene: 5. CDR3 nucleotides: TGTGCCAGCAGTTTTTCCGCTAGCGGGGGGTACGAGCAGTACTTC. It is translated as CASSFSASGGYEQYF.

In its sample, this clonotype was seen a few times. V and J are TRBV5-1 and TRBJ1-1, with D uncertain. Germline CDR1 SGHRS, CDR2 YFSETQ. V was cut by 2 bases and J by 1 base, with 12 bases left in between. CDR3 size: 15 residues. The CDR3 nucleotides are TGCGCCAGCAGCTTTAACAGCCAGACGAACACTGAAGCTTTCTTT. It specifies CASSFNSQTNTEAFF.

This chain connects TRBV7-2 to TRBJ2-5, with 9 bases identical to TRBD1. CDR3 length: 15 amino acids. Germline V gene lookup returns CDR1 SGHTA and CDR2 FQGNSA. With V trimmed by 6 bases and J by 4 bases, 9 bases remained unmatched. CDR3 coding DNA: TGTGCCAGCAGTCCACAGGGGGCGATTAGAGAGACCCAGTACTTC. This translates into CASSPQGAIRETQYF.

This clonotype was counted only a few times. The rearrangement joins TRBV28 to TRBJ2-1; TRBD1 is a possible D gene (5 bases). V was pared by 4 bases and J by 4 bases, with 14 bases between. This CDR3 is built from 15 residues. Germline-derived CDR1 and CDR2 are MDHEN and SYDVKM. The CDR3 nucleotides read TGTGCCAGCAGTTCCCCAGGGCCCCCTTACAATGAGCAGTTCTTC. As protein: CASSSPGPPYNEQFF.

This clonotype was seen a handful of times. This rearrangement joins TRBV12-3 or TRBV12-4 to TRBJ1-5, with D possibly matching TRBD1 (5 bases). Trimming took 2 bases from V and 6 from J, leaving 14 bases between them. The length of the CDR3 is 15 residues. The CDR3 region has the DNA TGTGCCAGCAGTTTACAGGGAGTTGGGAGTCAGCCCCAGCATTTT. Encoded protein: CASSLQGVGSQPQHF.

This clonotype was counted at least ten times. The V call is TRBV28, the J call TRBJ2-7; 9 bases map to TRBD2. Germline CDR1 MDHEN, CDR2 SYDVKM. V gave up 0 bases and J gave up 5 bases; unmatched junction bases: 5. The length of the CDR3 is 15 residues. The CDR3 spells CASSLWAGGPNEQYF. For the CDR3, the DNA is TGTGCCAGCAGTTTATGGGCGGGAGGGCCAAACGAGCAGTACTTC.

This clonotype was seen more than once but under ten times. This chain joins TRBV5-1 and TRBJ2-3, with a tentative D call TRBD2 (6 bases). V was pared by 1 base and J by 2 bases, with 11 bases between. The CDR3 consists of 15 residues. CDR1 SGHRS and CDR2 YFSETQ come from the germline V gene. This CDR3 reads CASSLIGGFTDTQYF. The CDR3 nucleotides read TGCGCCAGCAGCTTGATCGGGGGTTTCACAGATACGCAGTATTTT. The entire variable domain, with the rest obtained from reference TRBV5-1 and TRBJ2-3, is as follows: KAGVTQTPRYLIKTRGQQVTLSCSPISGHRSVSWYQQTPGQGLQFLFEYFSETQRNKGNFPGRFSGRQFSNSRSEMNVSTLELGDSALYLCASSLIGGFTDTQYFGPGTRLTVL.

The chain carries TRBV9 and TRBJ2-1; D may be TRBD1 (5 bases). The CDR3 sequence is 15 residues long. Trimming pared 0 bases from V and 5 bases from J, leaving 12 bases between. Germline V gene data show CDR1 as SGDLS and CDR2 as YYNGEE. This CDR3 is CASSVEGSGNNEQFF. CDR3 coding DNA: TGTGCCAGCAGCGTAGAAGGGTCAGGGAACAATGAGCAGTTCTTC.

Notes on this clonotype: A much bigger clone sits one base away, suggesting this may be a read error. The rearrangement uses TRBV4-2 and TRBJ1-5; tentatively, D is TRBD1 (6 bases). This CDR3 spans 18 amino acids. CDR1 and CDR2 from the germline V gene are LGHNA and YNFKEQ. The CDR3 reads CASSRGQPNSYSNHPQHF. In nucleotides, the CDR3 is TGTGCCAGCAGCCGGGGGCAGCCGAACTCCTATAGCAATCACCCCCAGCATTTT.